This TCR beta chain is drawn from a study of shared clonotypes between healthy human individuals. Details on this clone: The antigen is undetermined.

Measured with immunoSEQ multiplex PCR; TCRdb has only the in-frame clones, and not every one. The sample includes about 870,000 clones, 90% to 95% of them seen just once. Between the trimmed V and J ends, which lost 8 bases and 8 bases, there was a span of 15 bases. The germline gives CDR1 SNHLY, CDR2 FYNNEI. The CDR3 extends over 12 amino acids. Regarding the study as a whole: The small donor group covered limited genetic and exposure diversity. The study found lower generation probabilities in non-shared clonotypes than in those shared by all four donors.

The naive CD8 subset, CD45RO-negative cells positively selected for CCR7, excluded terminally differentiated effector memory CD45RA+ cells. The J gene is TRBJ1-2, the V gene TRBV2, with a possible D match to TRBD1 (5 bases). Sequenced input: naive CD8+ T cells sorted from blood. The receptor was derived from a man aged 25-45 years in good health. CDR3 in amino acids: CASPPGPEGYTF. Written as DNA, the CDR3 is TGTGCCAGCCCCCCGGGGCCGGAGGGCTACACCTTC.